These 10 T cell receptor beta chains were all obtained from the same sample, sequenced in a study of blood T cell repertoires in COVID-19. Measured with immunoSEQ multiplex PCR; TCRdb has only the in-frame clones, and not every one. Of 250,000 or so clones in the sample, about 85% are singletons; the top ten hold 11%. The sequencing sample was made of PBMCs or T cells enriched from blood (not recorded which). These receptors were collected from a man aged 25 to 40 who had recovered from COVID-19.

The gene calls are TRBV25-1 and TRBJ2-3, with a possible D match to TRBD1 (6 bases). CDR1 and CDR2 from the germline V gene are MGHDK and SYGVNS. V dropped 4 bases and J dropped 5 bases, with 10 bases sitting between them. This CDR3 spans 13 amino acids. CDR3: CASSGTGLDTQYF. The DNA for the CDR3 is TGTGCCAGCAGTGGTACAGGGCTAGATACGCAGTATTTT.

The genes are TRBV3-1 (or the pseudogene TRBV3-2) and TRBJ1-4, with unresolved D. Germline CDR1 LGHDT, CDR2 YNNKEL (reference sequence). The CDR3 contains 13 residues. Deletions cut 4 bases from V and 8 bases from J, with 11 bases between. CDR3 nucleotides: TGTGCCAGCAGCCCGAGGCCCCCAGAAAAACTGTTTTTT. Its protein is CASSPRPPEKLFF.

The V and J genes are TRBV10-3 and TRBJ2-2; 7 nucleotides agree with TRBD2. Germline V gives CDR1 ENHRY, CDR2 SYGVKD. The length of the CDR3 is 18 residues. V lost 0 bases, J lost 1 base, and 8 bases stayed unmatched. The chain's CDR3 is CAISESKLASGNTGELFF. The CDR3 DNA follows: TGTGCCATCAGTGAGTCGAAGCTGGCTAGCGGGAACACCGGGGAGCTGTTTTTT.

CDR3 protein: CASSQEWDSPKHF. CDR3 DNA: TGCGCCAGCAGCCAAGAATGGGACAGCCCAAAGCATTTT. The V gene is TRBV4-1, the J gene TRBJ1-5; the match to TRBD1 covers 7 bases. From germline, CDR1 is MGHRA and CDR2 YSYEKL. Unmatched junction bases numbered 7, after V lost 0 bases and J lost 14 bases. The CDR3 runs to 13 residues.

This chain uses TRBV10-1 with TRBJ2-7, with 10 bases aligning to TRBD1. J gave up 2 bases and V 5 bases, and 6 bases lay outside the gene matches. This CDR3 is 15 amino acids long. The germline CDR1 and CDR2 sequences are WNHNN and SYGVQD (reference sequence). CDR3 residues: CASSLGTGAPYEQYF. CDR3 nucleotide sequence: TGCGCCAGCAGTTTGGGGACAGGGGCCCCCTACGAGCAGTACTTC.

The table lists this clone with a few counts. CDR3 protein: CASSYDYTGELFF. The CDR3 region has the DNA TGCGCCAGCAGCTACGACTACACCGGGGAGCTGTTTTTT. J is TRBJ2-2 and V is TRBV5-1; D unclear. The V end was cut by 3 bases, the J end by 3 bases, with 6 bases between. Germline assignment: CDR1 SGHRS and CDR2 YFSETQ. The CDR3 sequence is 13 residues long.

The chain uses TRBV7-6 and TRBJ1-4; the match to TRBD1 covers 9 bases. The V gene end was trimmed by 3 bases and the J gene end by 7 bases; junction bases not matched to a gene: 6. Germline CDR1 SGHVS, CDR2 FNYEAQ. The CDR3 runs to 15 residues. The CDR3 loop is CASSFQGQGFEKLFF. The CDR3 DNA follows: TGTGCCAGCAGCTTTCAGGGACAGGGATTTGAAAAACTGTTTTTT.

The chain combines TRBV6-2 or TRBV6-3 with TRBJ2-7; TRBD2 matches at 8 bases. The CDR3 sequence is 15 residues long. Germline CDR1 is MNHEY and CDR2 is SVGEGT. The V and J ends lost 2 bases and 6 bases, in that order; junction bases with no gene match: 9. The CDR3 region is CASSYPRTSIPEQYF. The CDR3 bases are TGTGCCAGCAGTTACCCCAGGACTAGCATTCCCGAGCAGTACTTC.

This clone is a singleton in its sample. The chain combines TRBV5-4 with TRBJ2-5, with TRBD2 as a possible D gene (6 bases). Germline V CDR1 and CDR2: SGHNT, YYREEE (reference sequence). Trimming shortened V by 0 bases and J by 5 bases, and 17 bases separated the two germline ends. This CDR3 spans 16 amino acids. The CDR3 region is CASSLAVTRGRETQYF. In DNA form, the CDR3 reads TGTGCCAGCAGCTTGGCCGTGACTAGAGGGCGGGAGACCCAGTACTTC.

CDR3 in amino acids: CASRNRARYEQYF. CDR3 DNA sequence: TGTGCCAGCAGGAACAGGGCTAGGTACGAGCAGTACTTC. The rearrangement joins TRBV12-3 or TRBV12-4 to TRBJ2-7; the D gene is possibly TRBD1 (6 bases). Trimming removed 6 bases from V and 4 bases from J, with 13 bases in between. This CDR3 spans 13 amino acids.